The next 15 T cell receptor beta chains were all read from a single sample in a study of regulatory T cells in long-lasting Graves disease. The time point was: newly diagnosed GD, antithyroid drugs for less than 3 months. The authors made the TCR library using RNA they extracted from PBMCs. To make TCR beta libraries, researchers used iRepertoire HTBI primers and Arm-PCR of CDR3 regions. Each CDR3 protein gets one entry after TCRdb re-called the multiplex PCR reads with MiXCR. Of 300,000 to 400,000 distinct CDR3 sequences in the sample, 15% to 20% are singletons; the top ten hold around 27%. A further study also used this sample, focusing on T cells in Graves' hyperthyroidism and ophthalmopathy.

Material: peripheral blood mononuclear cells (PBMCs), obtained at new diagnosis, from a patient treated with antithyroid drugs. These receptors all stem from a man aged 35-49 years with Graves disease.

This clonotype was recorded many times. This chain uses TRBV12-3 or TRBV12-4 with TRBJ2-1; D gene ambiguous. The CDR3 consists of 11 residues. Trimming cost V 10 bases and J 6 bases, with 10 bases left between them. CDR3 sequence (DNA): TGTGCCACCCGACAACGCAATGAGCAGTTCTTC. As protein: CATRQRNEQFF.

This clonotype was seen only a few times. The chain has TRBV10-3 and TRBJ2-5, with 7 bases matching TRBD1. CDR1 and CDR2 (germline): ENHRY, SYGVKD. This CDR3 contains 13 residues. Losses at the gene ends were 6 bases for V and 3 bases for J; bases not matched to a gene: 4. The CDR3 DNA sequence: TGTGCCATCAGCCCCGGGACAGAAGAGACCCAGTACTTC. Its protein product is CAISPGTEETQYF.

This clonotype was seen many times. The CDR3 spells CASRKGGDSGNTIYF. The CDR3 nucleotides read TGTGCCAGCAGGAAGGGGGGAGACTCTGGAAACACCATATATTTT. The chain links TRBV2 to TRBJ1-3; D is possibly TRBD1 (6 bases). Trimming pared 6 bases from V and 0 bases from J, leaving 12 bases between. The CDR3 has 15 amino acids. CDR1 is SNHLY and CDR2 is FYNNEI in the germline V gene.

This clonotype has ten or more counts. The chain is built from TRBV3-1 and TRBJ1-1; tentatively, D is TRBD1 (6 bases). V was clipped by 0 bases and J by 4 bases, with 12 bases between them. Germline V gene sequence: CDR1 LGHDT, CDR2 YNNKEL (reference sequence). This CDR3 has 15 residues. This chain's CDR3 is CASSQDGGARTEAFF. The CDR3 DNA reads TGTGCCAGCAGCCAAGATGGGGGGGCGCGCACTGAAGCTTTCTTT.

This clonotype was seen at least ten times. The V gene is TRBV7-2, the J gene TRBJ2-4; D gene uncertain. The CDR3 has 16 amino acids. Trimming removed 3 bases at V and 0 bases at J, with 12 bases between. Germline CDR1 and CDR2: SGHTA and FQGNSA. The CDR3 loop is CASSFSPAGAKNIQYF. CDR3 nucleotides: TGTGCCAGCAGCTTCTCACCCGCCGGAGCCAAAAACATTCAGTACTTC.

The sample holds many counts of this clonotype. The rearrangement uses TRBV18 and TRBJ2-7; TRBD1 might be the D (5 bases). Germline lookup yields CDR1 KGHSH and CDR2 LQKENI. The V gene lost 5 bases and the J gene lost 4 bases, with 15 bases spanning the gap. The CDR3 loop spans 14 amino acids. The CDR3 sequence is CASSTLMTDYEQYF. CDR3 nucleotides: TGTGCCAGCTCAACCCTGATGACAGATTACGAGCAGTACTTC.

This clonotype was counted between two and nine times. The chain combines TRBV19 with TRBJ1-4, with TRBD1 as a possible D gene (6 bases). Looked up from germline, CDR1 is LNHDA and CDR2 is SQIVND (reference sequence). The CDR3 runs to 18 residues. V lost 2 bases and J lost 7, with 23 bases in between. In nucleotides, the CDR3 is TGTGCCAGTAGTATACGAGCGGGGGGCACCGCAAAACTTGAAAAACTGTTTTTT. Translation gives CASSIRAGGTAKLEKLFF.

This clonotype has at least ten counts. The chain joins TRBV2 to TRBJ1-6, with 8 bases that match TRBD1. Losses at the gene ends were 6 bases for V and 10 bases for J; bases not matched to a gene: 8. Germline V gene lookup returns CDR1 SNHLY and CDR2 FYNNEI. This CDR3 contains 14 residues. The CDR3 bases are TGTGCCAGCAGAGGACAGGGCCGTGACTCACCCCTCCACTTT. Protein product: CASRGQGRDSPLHF.

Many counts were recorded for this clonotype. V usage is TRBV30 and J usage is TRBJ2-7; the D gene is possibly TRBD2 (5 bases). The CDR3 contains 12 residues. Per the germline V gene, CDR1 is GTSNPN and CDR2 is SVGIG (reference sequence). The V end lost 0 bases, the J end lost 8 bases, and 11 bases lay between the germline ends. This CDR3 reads CAWSVRPGKQYF. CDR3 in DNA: TGTGCCTGGAGTGTAAGACCGGGGAAGCAGTACTTC.

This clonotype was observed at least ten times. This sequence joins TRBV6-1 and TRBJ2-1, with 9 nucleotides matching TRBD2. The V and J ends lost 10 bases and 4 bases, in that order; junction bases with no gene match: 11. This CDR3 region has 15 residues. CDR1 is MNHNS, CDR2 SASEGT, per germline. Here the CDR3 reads CAITRKAGGYNEQFF. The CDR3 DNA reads TGTGCCATCACGCGAAAGGCGGGGGGGTACAATGAGCAGTTCTTC.

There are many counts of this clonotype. CDR3 residues: CASSGGTRGLQETQYF. The CDR3 bases are TGTGCCAGCAGTGGGGGGACTCGAGGACTACAAGAGACCCAGTACTTC. J is TRBJ2-5 and V is TRBV6-1; maybe TRBD2 (6 bases). Germline assignment: CDR1 MNHNS and CDR2 SASEGT. V gave up 4 bases and J gave up 2 bases, with 17 bases separating them. CDR3 length: 16 amino acids.

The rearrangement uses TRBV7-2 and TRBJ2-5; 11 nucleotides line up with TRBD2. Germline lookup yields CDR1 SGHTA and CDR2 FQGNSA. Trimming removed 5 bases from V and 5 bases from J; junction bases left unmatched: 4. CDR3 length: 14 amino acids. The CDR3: CASSPTSGVETQYF. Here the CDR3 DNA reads TGTGCCAGCAGCCCGACTAGCGGGGTGGAGACCCAGTACTTC.

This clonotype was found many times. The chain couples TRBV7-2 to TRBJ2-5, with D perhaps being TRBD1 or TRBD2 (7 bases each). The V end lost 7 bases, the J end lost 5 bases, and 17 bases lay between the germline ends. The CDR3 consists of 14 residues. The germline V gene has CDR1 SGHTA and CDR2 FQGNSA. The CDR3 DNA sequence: TGTGCCAGCACCGGGGGGACAGCCCTGGAGACCCAGTACTTC. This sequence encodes CASTGGTALETQYF.

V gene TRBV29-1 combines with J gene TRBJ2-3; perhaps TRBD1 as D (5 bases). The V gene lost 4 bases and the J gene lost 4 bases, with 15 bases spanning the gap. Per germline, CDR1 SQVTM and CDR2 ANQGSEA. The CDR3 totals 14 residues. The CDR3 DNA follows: TGCAGCGTTGTCAGGGCCCTGGGCGCAGATACGCAGTATTTT. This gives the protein CSVVRALGADTQYF.

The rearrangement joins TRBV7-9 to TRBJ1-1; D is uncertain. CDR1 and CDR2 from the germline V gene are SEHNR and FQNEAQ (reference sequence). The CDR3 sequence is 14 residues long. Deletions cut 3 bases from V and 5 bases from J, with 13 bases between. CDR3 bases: TGTGCCAGCAGCTTTCATCAGAAGATTACTGAAGCTTTCTTT. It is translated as CASSFHQKITEAFF.